These 7 T cell receptor beta chains were sequenced from one sample in a study of T cells in Graves' hyperthyroidism and ophthalmopathy. Researchers took RNA transcripts and amplified the TCR beta CDR3 regions from them. Primed by the HTBI set, a first-round RT-PCR was run on the TCR CDR3. TCRdb itself ran the multiplex PCR reads through MiXCR, one entry per CDR3 protein. The table shows approximately 400,000 distinct CDR3 sequences, with 15% to 19% occurring only once. The sequencing input was blood. The receptors come from a woman aged 18-29 years with Graves' hyperthyroidism.

Ten or more counts support this clonotype. V usage is TRBV20-1 and J usage is TRBJ2-7, with D perhaps given as TRBD1 or TRBD2 (5 bases each). CDR3 length: 16 amino acids. Germline V lookup: CDR1 DFQATT, CDR2 SNEGSKA (reference sequence). V was cut by 1 base and J by 3 bases, with 19 bases left in between. The CDR3 DNA reads TGCAGTGCTAGAGGTCCGGGGCCGGATCCTCTCTACGAGCAGTACTTC. Amino acid sequence: CSARGPGPDPLYEQYF.

Here the CDR3 DNA reads TGCAGTGCCACCGGCAGTTACTACGGGGAGCTGTTTTTT. As protein: CSATGSYYGELFF. The V and J genes are TRBV20-1 and TRBJ2-2; D remains unclear. Trimming took 6 bases from V and 7 from J, leaving 15 bases between them. Germline V CDR1 and CDR2: DFQATT, SNEGSKA (reference sequence). The CDR3 length is 13 residues.

This clonotype showed up many times. This chain connects TRBV12-3 or TRBV12-4 to TRBJ2-5; D gene ambiguous. This CDR3 is 14 amino acids long. Deletions cut 2 bases from V and 3 bases from J, with 10 bases between. DNA for the CDR3: TGTGCCAGCAGTTTAACTCCCATGGAAGAGACCCAGTACTTC. This sequence encodes CASSLTPMEETQYF.

This clonotype showed up just a few times. The chain joins TRBV20-1 to TRBJ2-7; 7 bases align to TRBD2. Germline CDR1 is DFQATT and CDR2 is SNEGSKA (reference sequence). This CDR3 is 14 amino acids long. V was pared by 5 bases and J by 3 bases, with 10 bases of the junction left unmatched. The CDR3 here is CSALGLGVDYEQYF. Here the CDR3 DNA reads TGCAGTGCTTTAGGACTAGGGGTGGACTACGAGCAGTACTTC.

This clonotype came up many times. The chain is built from TRBV4-2 and TRBJ1-1; D is uncertain. Trimming cost V 3 bases and J 0 bases, with 11 bases left between them. The CDR3 consists of 15 residues. Germline lookup yields CDR1 LGHNA and CDR2 YNFKEQ. CDR3 region: CASSHYWVLNTEAFF. The DNA for the CDR3 is TGTGCCAGCAGCCACTACTGGGTTCTGAACACTGAAGCTTTCTTT.

This clonotype has a count of ten or more. The rearrangement uses TRBV7-3 and TRBJ2-7; TRBD1 aligns across 9 bases. Trimming cost V 3 bases and J 6 bases; bases outside gene matches: 6. The CDR3 is 14 amino acids. Per the germline V gene, CDR1 is SGHTA and CDR2 is FQGTGA. The CDR3 bases are TGTGCCAGCAGCTTTAAGGGGACAGGGACCGAGCAGTACTTC. Residues: CASSFKGTGTEQYF.

The table lists this clonotype with a few counts. One base away lies a much larger clone, so this may be a sequencing read error. This rearrangement joins TRBV5-1 to TRBJ2-7, with D tentatively TRBD2 (6 bases). CDR3 length equals 15 residues. The germline V and J ends were trimmed by 0 bases and 7 bases, with 17 bases remaining between them. CDR1 is SGHRS and CDR2 is YFSETQ in the germline V gene. The CDR3 bases are TGCGCCAGCAGCTTGGAGACTAGTGGGGTTTATGAGCAGTACTTC. Protein product: CASSLETSGVYEQYF.